The 30 T cell receptor beta chains listed next were all sequenced from one sample in a study of OX40 agonist ivuxolimab in advanced cancers. The method was immunoSEQ multiplex PCR; TCRdb's version includes in-frame clones alone and lacks a portion of them. The table shows about 81,000 clones, with roughly 91% occurring only once. The material was CD4+ or CD8+ T cells sorted from blood, obtained in a trial of the OX40 agonist ivuxolimab. Receptor source: an adult with an advanced solid tumor such as melanoma, head and neck, liver or kidney cancer.

This rearrangement joins TRBV18 to TRBJ1-3, with D perhaps TRBD1 (5 bases). The CDR3 is 15 amino acids. Germline assignment: CDR1 KGHSH and CDR2 LQKENI. Trimming removed 3 bases at V and 4 bases at J, with 13 bases between. The CDR3 DNA reads as TGTGCCAGCTCACCCCCAGGGTTGTCAGGAAACACCATATATTTT. This gives the protein CASSPPGLSGNTIYF.

The chain is built from TRBV5-4 and TRBJ1-2, with D perhaps TRBD1 (6 bases). Germline loops: CDR1 SGHNT, CDR2 YYREEE (reference sequence). This CDR3 has 15 amino acids. Trimming stripped 0 bases from V and 7 bases from J, with 16 bases between. CDR3 region: CASSLANVQGGGYTF. The DNA of the CDR3 is TGTGCCAGCAGCTTGGCCAACGTACAGGGCGGTGGCTACACCTTC.

The chain couples TRBV19 to TRBJ1-3; D gene unclear. CDR1 LNHDA and CDR2 SQIVND come from the germline V gene (reference sequence). The CDR3 consists of 16 residues. V lost 4 bases to trimming and J lost 0 bases, with 13 bases between them. DNA for the CDR3: TGTGCCAGTAGTACCGGGAGGTCAGGCTCTGGAAACACCATATATTTT. This gives the protein CASSTGRSGSGNTIYF.

Only a few counts were recorded for this clone. CDR3 bases: TGTGCCAGCAGACCTCTACTAGTTTCCTACGAGCAGTACTTC. It translates to CASRPLLVSYEQYF. The chain links TRBV27 to TRBJ2-7; possible D gene TRBD2, 5 bases. The germline V and J ends were trimmed by 6 bases and 1 base, with 13 bases remaining between them. This CDR3 comprises 14 residues. Germline CDR1 MNHEY, CDR2 SMNVEV (reference sequence).

V and J are TRBV7-3 and TRBJ2-4; D is unresolved. The CDR3 covers 13 residues. Per the germline V gene, CDR1 is SGHTA and CDR2 is FQGTGA. The V gene lost 4 bases and the J gene lost 2 bases, with 6 bases spanning the gap. The CDR3 is CASSSDPKNIQYF. The CDR3 nucleotides are TGTGCCAGCAGCTCGGACCCCAAAAACATTCAGTACTTC.

Only a few counts were recorded for this clone. The chain couples TRBV14 to TRBJ1-6; D is possibly TRBD1 (5 bases). Per germline, CDR1 SGHDN and CDR2 FVKESK. Trimming shortened V by 4 bases and J by 11 bases, and 12 bases separated the two germline ends. CDR3 length equals 13 residues. The CDR3: CASSPGTGTPLHF. The CDR3 DNA sequence: TGTGCCAGCAGCCCAGGGACTGGGACACCCCTCCACTTT. The variable domain in full, completed from reference TRBV14 and TRBJ1-6, reads EAGVTQFPSHSVIEKGQTVTLRCDPISGHDNLYWYRRVMGKEIKFLLHFVKESKQDESGMPNNRFLAERTGGTYSTLKVQPAELEDSGVYFCASSPGTGTPLHFGNGTRLTVT.

This rearrangement joins TRBV7-7 to TRBJ2-2, with 7 bases that match TRBD2. The CDR3 loop spans 13 amino acids. V lost 7 bases and J lost 6; bases outside the gene matches: 5. Germline V CDR1 and CDR2: SSHAT, FNYEAQ (reference sequence). CDR3 residues: CASKAGEAGELFF. The CDR3 DNA is TGTGCCAGCAAGGCGGGGGAGGCCGGGGAGCTGTTTTTT.

The chain recombines TRBV28 with TRBJ1-2, with 7 bases fitting TRBD1. The germline gives CDR1 MDHEN, CDR2 SYDVKM. The CDR3 length is 10 residues. J gave up 8 bases and V 10 bases, and 4 bases lay outside the gene matches. CDR3 sequence reads: CATGGGGYTF. The CDR3 nucleotides are TGTGCCACAGGGGGGGGCGGCTACACCTTC.

The gene calls are TRBV29-1 and TRBJ1-2, with D perhaps matching TRBD1 (6 bases). The CDR3 loop spans 12 amino acids. Trimming took 6 bases from V and 4 from J, leaving 12 bases between them. Germline V gene data show CDR1 as SQVTM and CDR2 as ANQGSEA. The CDR3 here is CSVGGHRYGYTF. CDR3 nucleotides: TGCAGCGTCGGGGGACATCGCTATGGCTACACCTTC.

This clone was counted a single time. The V gene is TRBV29-1, the J gene TRBJ2-6, with 8 bases identical to TRBD2. The CDR3 has 14 residues. J gave up 2 bases and V 7 bases, and 4 bases lay outside the gene matches. The germline V gene encodes CDR1 SQVTM and CDR2 ANQGSEA. Here the CDR3 DNA reads TGCAGCGCCGAGCGGGAGCCTGGGGCCAACGTCCTGACTTTC. Residues: CSAEREPGANVLTF.

This clone was recorded only once. This chain links TRBV5-1 with TRBJ2-1, with 8 bases identical to TRBD2. This CDR3 is built from 14 residues. Germline CDR1 and CDR2: SGHRS and YFSETQ. Germline trimming cut 2 bases from V and 7 bases from J; bases unmatched to any gene: 5. CDR3 sequence (DNA): TGCGCCAGCAGCTTTGAAGCGGGGGAGAATGAGCAGTTCTTC. Amino acid sequence: CASSFEAGENEQFF.

The V call is TRBV7-9, the J call TRBJ2-1; TRBD1 or TRBD2 may be the D gene (5 bases each). The CDR3 is made up of 13 amino acids. The germline V and J ends were trimmed by 10 bases and 8 bases, with 18 bases remaining between them. Germline CDR1 SEHNR, CDR2 FQNEAQ (reference sequence). The CDR3 region has the DNA TGTGCCACTAGGGCCAGCCTGGGGGATGAGCAGTTCTTC. The encoded protein is CATRASLGDEQFF.

This clone was seen just once. The V call is TRBV7-3, the J call TRBJ2-1, with 7 nucleotides matching TRBD2. The CDR3 contains 15 residues. V lost 5 bases and J lost 5; bases outside the gene matches: 9. CDR1 is SGHTA, CDR2 FQGTGA, per germline. CDR3 sequence reads: CASSPLGGTNNEQFF. DNA for the CDR3: TGTGCCAGCAGCCCCCTCGGGGGGACTAACAATGAGCAGTTCTTC.

This clone has a handful of counts. The chain uses TRBV6-6 and TRBJ1-1, with D perhaps TRBD1 (5 bases). The CDR3 is 14 residues long. Trimming pared 6 bases from V and 3 bases from J, leaving 14 bases between. Germline V lookup: CDR1 MNHNY, CDR2 SVGAGI (reference sequence). The CDR3 DNA sequence: TGTGCCAGCAGACGGGTAGGGGTAGACACTGAAGCTTTCTTT. This translates into CASRRVGVDTEAFF.

This chain connects TRBV6-1 to TRBJ2-7; D may be TRBD1 or TRBD2 (5 bases each). CDR1 and CDR2 from the germline V gene are MNHNS and SASEGT. The CDR3 contains 13 residues. Between the trimmed V and J ends, which lost 8 bases and 2 bases, there was a span of 13 bases. This CDR3 is CASVWDGPYEQYF. Written as DNA, the CDR3 is TGTGCCAGCGTCTGGGACGGACCCTACGAGCAGTACTTC.

J is TRBJ2-2 and V is TRBV7-3, with 8 bases that match TRBD1. The CDR3 covers 16 residues. Germline-derived CDR1 and CDR2 are SGHTA and FQGTGA. Trimming cost V 4 bases and J 3 bases; bases outside gene matches: 7. CDR3 loop: CASSSPGGADTGELFF. CDR3 sequence (DNA): TGTGCCAGCAGCTCCCCAGGGGGCGCCGACACCGGGGAGCTGTTTTTT.

V is TRBV25-1 and J is TRBJ2-3; possibly TRBD1 for D (6 bases). V lost 7 bases to trimming and J lost 1 base, with 9 bases between them. CDR1 MGHDK and CDR2 SYGVNS come from the germline V gene. The CDR3 spans 13 residues. CDR3 in amino acids: CASKSGGTDTQYF. The CDR3 DNA is TGTGCCAGCAAATCAGGGGGCACAGATACGCAGTATTTT.

The rearrangement joins TRBV7-9 to TRBJ1-4; TRBD1 might be the D (6 bases). This CDR3 spans 15 amino acids. V was trimmed by 5 bases and J by 5 bases, leaving 15 bases between them. The germline gives CDR1 SEHNR, CDR2 FQNEAQ (reference sequence). CDR3 amino acids: CASSAQGGENEKLFF. DNA of the CDR3: TGTGCCAGCAGCGCACAAGGGGGGGAGAATGAAAAACTGTTTTTT. Full variable domain (missing parts from reference TRBV7-9 and TRBJ1-4): DTGVSQNPRHKITKRGQNVTFRCDPISEHNRLYWYRQTLGQGPEFLTYFQNEAQLEKSRLLSDRFSAERPKGSFSTLEIQRTEQGDSAMYLCASSAQGGENEKLFFGSGTQLSVL.

This clone was counted a single time. The chain links TRBV18 to TRBJ2-3; 8 nucleotides agree with TRBD2. Trimming cost V 9 bases and J 4 bases; bases outside gene matches: 9. Germline V gene data show CDR1 as KGHSH and CDR2 as LQKENI. The CDR3 spans 14 residues. As DNA, the CDR3 is TGTGCCAGTCAACCCTCGGGACTAGCAGATACGCAGTATTTT. Residues: CASQPSGLADTQYF.

The rearrangement uses TRBV10-3 and TRBJ2-2; no firm D call. The CDR3 has 12 residues. Germline V lookup: CDR1 ENHRY, CDR2 SYGVKD. The germline V and J ends were trimmed by 7 bases and 0 bases, with 3 bases remaining between them. For the CDR3, the DNA is TGTGCCATCAACTCGAACACCGGGGAGCTGTTTTTT. This codes for CAINSNTGELFF.

V is TRBV6-5 and J is TRBJ1-3; unclear D gene. Germline-derived CDR1 and CDR2 are MNHEY and SVGAGI. The CDR3 extends over 14 amino acids. The ends were cut back, 5 bases at V and 0 bases at J, with 8 bases in the middle. The CDR3, as DNA: TGTGCCAGCAGTCGTATAAGCTCTGGAAACACCATATATTTT. Amino acid sequence: CASSRISSGNTIYF.

The chain employs TRBV5-6 and TRBJ2-7, with D tentatively TRBD2 (5 bases). The germline V gene encodes CDR1 SGHDT and CDR2 YYEEEE. The CDR3 totals 14 residues. V lost 2 bases to trimming and J lost 7 bases, with 16 bases between them. The CDR3 nucleotides read TGTGCCAGCAGCTTACCTCCCGAGAGAGGGGAGCAGTACTTC. The encoded protein is CASSLPPERGEQYF. Full variable domain (rest looked up from reference TRBV5-6 and TRBJ2-7): DAGVTQSPTHLIKTRGQQVTLRCSPKSGHDTVSWYQQALGQGPQFIFQYYEEEERQRGNFPDRFSGHQFPNYSSELNVNALLLGDSALYLCASSLPPERGEQYFGPGTRLTVT.

J is TRBJ1-4 and V is TRBV6-1, with 10 bases fitting TRBD1. With V trimmed by 6 bases and J by 5 bases, 6 bases remained unmatched. Germline assignment: CDR1 MNHNS and CDR2 SASEGT. The CDR3 spans 15 residues. The DNA of the CDR3 is TGTGCCAGCAGGGACAGGGGGGCGCCGAATGAAAAACTGTTTTTT. Its protein is CASRDRGAPNEKLFF.

The chain joins TRBV14 to TRBJ1-2, with D unclear. The V end lost 0 bases, the J end lost 0 bases, and 5 bases lay between the germline ends. The CDR3 covers 14 residues. Germline V gene data show CDR1 as SGHDN and CDR2 as FVKESK. CDR3 coding DNA: TGTGCCAGCAGCCAAGATGCAGCTAACTATGGCTACACCTTC. It translates to CASSQDAANYGYTF. Together with reference TRBV14 and TRBJ1-2, the CDR3 gives the full variable domain: EAGVTQFPSHSVIEKGQTVTLRCDPISGHDNLYWYRRVMGKEIKFLLHFVKESKQDESGMPNNRFLAERTGGTYSTLKVQPAELEDSGVYFCASSQDAANYGYTFGSGTRLTVV.

The chain couples TRBV21-1 to TRBJ1-5. TRBV21-1 represents a pseudogene. This CDR3 is built from 14 residues. CDR3 sequence reads: CASIKGEGNQPQHF. As DNA, the CDR3 is TGTGCCAGCATCAAGGGTGAGGGCAATCAGCCCCAGCATTTT.

This chain connects TRBV7-9 to TRBJ2-2; TRBD1 might be the D (7 bases). The V end was cut by 11 bases, the J end by 5 bases, with 15 bases between. The CDR3 totals 13 residues. Looked up from germline, CDR1 is SEHNR and CDR2 is FQNEAQ (reference sequence). CDR3 coding DNA: TGTGCCCGCACGGAGGGGGCGACCGGGGAGCTGTTTTTT. Amino acid sequence: CARTEGATGELFF.

The chain employs TRBV7-2 and TRBJ2-3; D call uncertain. Trimming pared 5 bases from V and 4 bases from J, leaving 10 bases between. The CDR3 totals 13 residues. CDR1 SGHTA and CDR2 FQGNSA come from the germline V gene. The CDR3 DNA follows: TGTGCCAGCAGCAAAGTAGTGTCAGATACGCAGTATTTT. Amino acid sequence: CASSKVVSDTQYF.

The J gene is TRBJ2-3, the V gene TRBV7-2; TRBD2 matches 7 bases. J lost 1 base, V lost 3 bases, and 7 bases had no gene match. The CDR3 extends over 16 amino acids. Germline V gives CDR1 SGHTA, CDR2 FQGNSA. DNA of the CDR3: TGTGCCAGCAGCTTCTCCGGGGGGTCTGGCACAGATACGCAGTATTTT. This gives the protein CASSFSGGSGTDTQYF.

This chain links TRBV2 with TRBJ2-2; possibly TRBD2 for D (6 bases). Germline V lookup: CDR1 SNHLY, CDR2 FYNNEI. The ends were cut back, 4 bases at V and 5 bases at J, with 14 bases in the middle. The CDR3 is made up of 15 amino acids. The CDR3 here is CASSVMTSGTGELFF. In nucleotides, the CDR3 is TGTGCCAGCAGTGTAATGACTAGTGGGACCGGGGAGCTGTTTTTT.

The chain recombines TRBV7-6 with TRBJ2-3, with D perhaps assigned TRBD1 or TRBD2 (6 bases each). This CDR3 region has 15 residues. The germline gives CDR1 SGHVS, CDR2 FNYEAQ. Trimming removed 4 bases at V and 1 base at J, with 12 bases between. The CDR3 region is CASSSNRGGTDTQYF. CDR3 sequence (DNA): TGTGCCAGCAGCTCGAATAGGGGGGGCACAGATACGCAGTATTTT.